The next 20 T cell receptor beta chains were all read from a single sample in a study of blood T cells in healthy people across ages. Combining a sample-barcoded 5' primer with a J-beta primer mix, a second PCR ran for about 7 to 11 cycles. TCRdb reprocessed the 5' RACE reads with MiXCR, giving one entry per CDR3 protein. The sample consists of roughly 1,000,000 distinct CDR3 sequences, roughly 24% of them appearing once. The same specimen was also included in a second study, on T cells of mothers and their children.

What was sequenced was blood. All receptors come from a girl aged 2 to 9 in good health.

This sequence joins TRBV28 and TRBJ2-1; 9 nucleotides line up with TRBD1. CDR1 and CDR2 (germline): MDHEN, SYDVKM. The CDR3 consists of 17 residues. Trimming removed 3 bases from V and 3 bases from J; junction bases left unmatched: 9. CDR3 in DNA: TGTGCCAGCAGTTTGCCCGCCGGGACAGGGAACTACAATGAGCAGTTCTTC. It is translated as CASSLPAGTGNYNEQFF.

V and J are TRBV4-3 and TRBJ2-3; D may be TRBD1 (5 bases). Germline CDR1 and CDR2: LGHNA and YSLEER. Trimming took off 0 bases at V and 2 bases at J, with 9 bases between the two ends. CDR3 size: 15 residues. The CDR3 nucleotides are TGCGCCAGCAGCCAAGATTGGACACTCACAGATACGCAGTATTTT. This translates into CASSQDWTLTDTQYF.

This clonotype came up a few times. The chain joins TRBV5-1 to TRBJ1-4; D remains ambiguous. Per germline, CDR1 SGHRS and CDR2 YFSETQ. V lost 2 bases and J lost 8, with 10 bases in between. The CDR3 loop spans 13 amino acids. The CDR3 loop is CASSLLQPEKLFF. CDR3 coding DNA: TGCGCCAGCAGCTTATTACAGCCAGAAAAACTGTTTTTT.

This clonotype was counted a few times. The rearrangement joins TRBV4-3 to TRBJ1-2, with D perhaps TRBD1 (5 bases). CDR1 and CDR2 from the germline V gene are LGHNA and YSLEER. The CDR3 contains 16 residues. Trimming cost V 3 bases and J 6 bases, with 20 bases left between them. Here the CDR3 reads CASSHRGGMVENGYTF. CDR3 coding DNA: TGCGCCAGCAGCCATCGGGGGGGTATGGTTGAGAATGGCTACACCTTC.

This clonotype has more than one count but fewer than ten. The gene calls are TRBV28 and TRBJ1-2, with D unclear. V lost 7 bases to trimming and J lost 4 bases, with 25 bases between them. The CDR3 length is 17 residues. Germline V CDR1 and CDR2: MDHEN, SYDVKM. The CDR3 nucleotides are TGTGCCAGCACCTCACTCGCCGGGCTGAACACTCTCTATGGCTACACCTTC. It translates to CASTSLAGLNTLYGYTF.

This clonotype has just a few counts. J is TRBJ2-1 and V is TRBV4-2; the match to TRBD2 covers 8 bases. Per germline, CDR1 LGHNA and CDR2 YNFKEQ. This CDR3 comprises 14 residues. After removal of 0 bases from V and 9 bases from J, the junction contained 4 bases not matched to a gene. For the CDR3, the DNA is TGTGCCAGCAGCCAAGATCTCCTAGCGGGTGAGCAGTTCTTC. Amino acids: CASSQDLLAGEQFF.

The chain joins TRBV7-9 to TRBJ2-5, with 7 positions matching TRBD1. The CDR3 loop spans 14 amino acids. The germline V gene has CDR1 SEHNR and CDR2 FQNEAQ (reference sequence). V lost 2 bases, J lost 2 bases, and 2 bases stayed unmatched. CDR3 amino acids: CASSLTQGQETQYF. CDR3 coding DNA: TGTGCCAGCAGCTTAACACAGGGGCAAGAGACCCAGTACTTC.

The J gene is TRBJ1-5, the V gene TRBV27; the D is unclear. Per germline, CDR1 MNHEY and CDR2 SMNVEV (reference sequence). This CDR3 is 12 amino acids long. The V gene lost 11 bases and the J gene lost 0 bases, with 8 bases spanning the gap. The CDR3 nucleotides are TGTGCCTTACGACTTAGCAATCAGCCCCAGCATTTT. Translation: CALRLSNQPQHF.

This clonotype was observed a handful of times. The V and J genes are TRBV10-2 and TRBJ2-5; TRBD1 matches 7 bases. This CDR3 has 16 residues. CDR1 WSHSY and CDR2 SAAADI come from the germline V gene. V lost 3 bases and J lost 5; bases outside the gene matches: 12. The CDR3 is CASSDLTGAFRETQYF. CDR3 coding DNA: TGCGCCAGCAGTGACCTAACAGGGGCCTTTCGGGAGACCCAGTACTTC.

V is TRBV6-2 or TRBV6-3 and J is TRBJ2-2; either TRBD1 or TRBD2 may fit D (6 bases each). The CDR3 loop spans 16 amino acids. Trimming pared 8 bases from V and 4 bases from J, leaving 20 bases between. Looked up from germline, CDR1 is MNHEY and CDR2 is SVGEGT. CDR3 sequence reads: CASGPLWGAVTGELFF. The CDR3 region has the DNA TGTGCCAGCGGGCCCTTGTGGGGGGCGGTCACCGGGGAGCTGTTTTTT.

The chain recombines TRBV29-1 with TRBJ2-1; TRBD2 matches at 7 bases. The germline CDR1 and CDR2 sequences are SQVTM and ANQGSEA. The CDR3 spans 16 residues. Unmatched junction bases numbered 6, after V lost 0 bases and J lost 1 base. This CDR3 reads CSVEDHGGWSYNEQFF. The CDR3 DNA sequence: TGCAGCGTTGAAGATCACGGGGGGTGGTCCTACAATGAGCAGTTCTTC.

A few counts support this clonotype. The chain couples TRBV7-2 to TRBJ2-1; 9 nucleotides match TRBD2. This CDR3 region has 17 residues. The V and J ends lost 4 bases and 6 bases, in that order; junction bases with no gene match: 13. Germline lookup yields CDR1 SGHTA and CDR2 FQGNSA. The CDR3 is CASSSALAGALGNEQFF. The DNA of the CDR3 is TGTGCCAGCAGCTCCGCTTTAGCGGGGGCCTTAGGCAATGAGCAGTTCTTC.

This clonotype has only a few counts. The chain uses TRBV5-1 and TRBJ2-4; TRBD1 matches 9 bases. CDR1 and CDR2 (germline): SGHRS, YFSETQ. The CDR3 has 13 residues. J gave up 4 bases and V 9 bases, and 5 bases lay outside the gene matches. Here the CDR3 DNA reads TGCGCCACCATCGACAGGGGGAAAAACATTCAGTACTTC. It codes for CATIDRGKNIQYF.

The chain employs TRBV20-1 and TRBJ1-2; the D is unclear. V was cut by 3 bases and J by 3 bases, with 11 bases left in between. The CDR3 totals 13 residues. Germline CDR1 DFQATT, CDR2 SNEGSKA (reference sequence). In nucleotides, the CDR3 is TGCAGTGCTAGTAAAGGATGGGACTATGGCTACACCTTC. Amino acids: CSASKGWDYGYTF.

This rearrangement joins TRBV6-6 to TRBJ2-3, with 7 positions matching TRBD2. Germline V lookup: CDR1 MNHNY, CDR2 SVGAGI (reference sequence). V shed 7 bases, J shed 2 bases, and the junction held 6 bases outside the gene matches. This CDR3 is 14 amino acids long. The CDR3 region has the DNA TGTGCCAGCACTAAAGCGGGGTTCACAGATACGCAGTATTTT. Translated: CASTKAGFTDTQYF.

The chain employs TRBV12-3 or TRBV12-4 and TRBJ1-5; D gene ambiguous. CDR3 length: 16 amino acids. V gave up 1 base and J gave up 0 bases, with 10 bases separating them. CDR3 amino acids: CASSLGVSGSNQPQHF. The CDR3 nucleotides read TGTGCCAGCAGTTTAGGGGTTTCTGGTAGCAATCAGCCCCAGCATTTT.

There are a few counts of this clonotype. V usage is TRBV5-1 and J usage is TRBJ1-1; D not certain. Germline V gene data show CDR1 as SGHRS and CDR2 as YFSETQ. The V gene lost 6 bases and the J gene lost 1 base, with 10 bases spanning the gap. This CDR3 has 13 residues. The CDR3 is CASNLEQNTEAFF. The CDR3 DNA follows: TGCGCCAGCAATCTCGAACAGAACACTGAAGCTTTCTTT. Drawing the rest from reference TRBV5-1 and TRBJ1-1, the complete variable domain is KAGVTQTPRYLIKTRGQQVTLSCSPISGHRSVSWYQQTPGQGLQFLFEYFSETQRNKGNFPGRFSGRQFSNSRSEMNVSTLELGDSALYLCASNLEQNTEAFFGQGTRLTVV.

The V and J genes are TRBV12-5 and TRBJ1-5; tentatively, D is TRBD1 (5 bases). The V and J ends lost 3 bases and 8 bases respectively, with 11 bases between them. Germline-derived CDR1 and CDR2 are LGHNT and FRNRAP. The CDR3 is made up of 13 amino acids. For the CDR3, the DNA is TGTGCTAGTGGTTTTGGAGGGGCAGAGCCCCAGCATTTT. It yields the protein CASGFGGAEPQHF.

V usage is TRBV29-1 and J usage is TRBJ2-5; D is unclear. The CDR3 contains 12 residues. V lost 6 bases and J 5 bases, leaving 13 bases between the germline ends. Per germline, CDR1 SQVTM and CDR2 ANQGSEA. The CDR3 nucleotides read TGCAGCGTCACTTCTCTCCTGGAGACCCAGTACTTC. Its protein product is CSVTSLLETQYF. Drawing the rest from reference TRBV29-1 and TRBJ2-5, the complete variable domain is SAVISQKPSRDICQRGTSLTIQCQVDSQVTMMFWYRQQPGQSLTLIATANQGSEATYESGFVIDKFPISRPNLTFSTLTVSNMSPEDSSIYLCSVTSLLETQYFGPGTRLLVL.

The rearrangement links TRBV7-9 to TRBJ1-2; tentative D call: TRBD1 (6 bases). Germline loops: CDR1 SEHNR, CDR2 FQNEAQ (reference sequence). Trimming left V 3 bases short and J 2 bases short, with 19 bases between. The CDR3 loop spans 17 amino acids. This chain's CDR3 is CASSFAYSRGPNYGYTF. The CDR3 region has the DNA TGTGCCAGCAGCTTTGCCTACTCGCGGGGGCCCAACTATGGCTACACCTTC.